The present TCR beta chain was sequenced within a study of blood T cell repertoires in COVID-19. Libraries were prepared by immunoSEQ multiplex PCR; TCRdb keeps only in-frame clonotypes and omits some of them. The data contain fewer than 300,000 clones, 84% of them seen just once; the ten biggest clones take up 8% to 9.5%. The germline gives CDR1 LNHNV, CDR2 YYDKDF (reference sequence). Trimming removed 0 bases from V and 0 bases from J, with 7 bases in between. The CDR3 is 15 residues long. The specimen sequenced was peripheral blood. The chain employs TRBV15 and TRBJ2-3; D call uncertain. The source is a human donor in a cohort sampled during active COVID-19. This CDR3 is CATSRDLESTDTQYF. DNA of the CDR3: TGTGCCACCAGCAGAGATTTAGAGAGCACAGATACGCAGTATTTT.